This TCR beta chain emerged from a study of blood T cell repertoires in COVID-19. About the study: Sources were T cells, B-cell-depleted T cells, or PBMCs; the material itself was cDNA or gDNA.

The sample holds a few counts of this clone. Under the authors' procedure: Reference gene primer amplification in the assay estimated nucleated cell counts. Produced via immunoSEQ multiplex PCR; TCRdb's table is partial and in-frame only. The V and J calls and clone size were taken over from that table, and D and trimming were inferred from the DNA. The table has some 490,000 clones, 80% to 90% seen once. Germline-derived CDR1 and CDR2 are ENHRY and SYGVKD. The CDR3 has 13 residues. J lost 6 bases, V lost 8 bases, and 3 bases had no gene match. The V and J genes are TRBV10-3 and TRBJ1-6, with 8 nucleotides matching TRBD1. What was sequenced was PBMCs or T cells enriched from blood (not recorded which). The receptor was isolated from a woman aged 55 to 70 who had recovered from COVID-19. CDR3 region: CAIGGQVNSPLHF. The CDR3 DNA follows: TGTGCCATCGGGGGACAGGTTAATTCACCCCTCCACTTT.